This T cell receptor beta chain was documented in a study of CD8+ T cells in alopecia areata. V gave up 1 base and J gave up 7 bases; unmatched junction bases: 12. Germline CDR1 and CDR2: SQVTM and ANQGSEA. The CDR3 extends over 15 amino acids. The sequencing template was cDNA reverse transcribed from extracted RNA. Some clones are missing from TCRdb's copy, which holds only in-frame ones; the method was immunoSEQ multiplex PCR. The data contain 250,000 or so clones, 67% of them singletons. The sequence was collected from a human donor with alopecia areata. Here the sequenced sample was CD4+ T cells sorted from blood, taken at week 0. This chain links TRBV29-1 with TRBJ2-5; 7 bases fit TRBD2. The CDR3 loop is CSVEVRRGVGGTQYF. In nucleotides, the CDR3 is TGCAGCGTTGAAGTCCGACGGGGGGTAGGAGGGACCCAGTACTTC.